The clone carrying this T cell receptor beta chain was seen a handful of times. What it binds is unknown. Germline-derived CDR1 and CDR2 are LGHNA and YSLEER. V lost 0 bases and J lost 7; bases outside the gene matches: 8. The CDR3 sequence is 16 residues long. The sample comes from a study of beta chain features in type 1 diabetes. About the research overall: Examination covered roughly 100,000,000 sorted cells spanning all samples.

Isolation of CD4+ naive, central memory, regulatory and stem cell-like memory cells was achieved by sorting via CD45RO/CCR7/CD25/CD127/CD95/CD27. Investigators reverse transcribed all isolated RNA, so they sequenced expressed TCRB transcripts. Generated by immunoSEQ multiplex PCR, the TCRdb table keeps only in-frame clones and is missing some. The table lists 300,000 to 350,000 clones, about 13% of them singletons. General study results and limits: Fewer junction insertions and more nucleotide deletions appeared in type 1 diabetes patients. Patients' naive, central memory and Treg TCRB repertoires seemed closer to one another than those of healthy donors. People with Type 1 diabetes carried modestly yet significantly shorter TCRB CDR3s in all four CD4+ subsets.

This rearrangement joins TRBV4-3 to TRBJ2-1; 8 bases are shared with TRBD1. This receptor was obtained from a young woman with type 1 diabetes. What was sequenced was naive CD4+ T cells from blood. For the CDR3, the DNA is TGCGCCAGCAGCCAAGAATTATTCCGACAGGGGAATGAGCAGTTCTTC. This translates into CASSQELFRQGNEQFF.